In its sample, the clone carrying this T cell receptor (gamma chain) ranks as medium-sized. The antigen is undetermined. The sample belongs to a study of γδ T cells in repeated Plasmodium falciparum infection. Study context: Malian children with intense seasonal malaria exposure were compared with matched Australian children.

Broader study findings: Many TCRgamma sequences overlapped between individuals in stable Vgamma9/Vdelta2+ repertoires.

Gammadelta T cells were flow-sorted from PBMC into Vgamma9/Vdelta2+ and Vdelta2-negative populations for bulk analysis. With V trimmed by 0 bases and J by 3 bases, 5 bases remained unmatched. Germline V lookup: CDR1 GITISATS, CDR2 ISYDGTV (reference sequence). The CDR3 totals 14 residues. TRG and TRD sequences were obtained from every sorted gammadelta sample. TCRdb re-analyzed the multiplex PCR reads via CATT. The table has 13,000 to 15,000 gamma-chain clones, around 1.6% seen once. This sequence joins TRGV9 and TRGJ1 or TRGJ2. This TCR was sampled from a pool of human donors (malaria-infected and uninfected, not separated). The specimen sequenced was gamma-delta T cells from blood. CDR3 coding DNA: TGTGCCTTGTGGGAGGTGCCCACTTATTATAAGAAACTCTTT. It yields the protein CALWEVPTYYKKLF.